This T cell receptor (beta chain) was sequenced for a study of T cells in Graves' hyperthyroidism and ophthalmopathy. Study observations and caveats: Also found in blood were most expanded thyroid clonotypes above 0.001.

TCR beta CDR3 sequences were amplified from RNA transcripts. The study used the HTBI primer set for a first-round RT-PCR of the TCR CDR3. TCRdb used MiXCR to reprocess the multiplex PCR reads, holding one entry per CDR3 protein. This table holds approximately 490,000 distinct CDR3 sequences, 20% to 25% found once. Concerning this clonotype itself: Its antigen is still unknown.

Ophthalmopathy patients had Clinical Activity Score at least 3, NOSPECS grade at least 4, duration under 3 months. Uncontrolled infection, other autoimmune disease, pregnancy or lactation disqualified patients from enrolment. Trimming took 6 bases from V and 0 from J; bases not matched to a gene: 6. The CDR3 runs to 16 residues. Germline V lookup: CDR1 MRHNA, CDR2 SNTAGT. Source material: blood. This receptor was obtained from a woman between 65 and 79 years old with Graves' ophthalmopathy. The chain joins TRBV6-4 to TRBJ1-3, with 9 nucleotides matching TRBD1. CDR3 in DNA: TGTGCCAGCAGGGGGGACAGGGTCTACTCTGGAAACACCATATATTTT. Translated, it gives CASRGDRVYSGNTIYF.